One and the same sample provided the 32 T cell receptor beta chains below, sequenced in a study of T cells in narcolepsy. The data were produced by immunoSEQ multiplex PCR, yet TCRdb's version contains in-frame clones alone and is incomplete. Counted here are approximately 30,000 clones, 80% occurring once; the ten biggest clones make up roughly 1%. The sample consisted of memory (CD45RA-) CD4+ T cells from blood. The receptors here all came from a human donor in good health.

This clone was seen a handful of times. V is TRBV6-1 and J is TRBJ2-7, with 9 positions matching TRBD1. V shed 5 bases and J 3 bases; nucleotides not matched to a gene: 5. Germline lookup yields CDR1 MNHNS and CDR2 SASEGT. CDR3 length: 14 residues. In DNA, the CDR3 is TGTGCCAGCAGTTCGGGACAGGGTCTCTACGAGCAGTACTTC. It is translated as CASSSGQGLYEQYF.

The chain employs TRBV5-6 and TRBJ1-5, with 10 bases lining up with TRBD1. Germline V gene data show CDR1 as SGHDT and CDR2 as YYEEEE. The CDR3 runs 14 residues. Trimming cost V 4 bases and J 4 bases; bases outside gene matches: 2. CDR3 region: CASSGGQGNQPQHF. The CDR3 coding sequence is TGTGCCAGCAGCGGGGGACAGGGGAATCAGCCCCAGCATTTT.

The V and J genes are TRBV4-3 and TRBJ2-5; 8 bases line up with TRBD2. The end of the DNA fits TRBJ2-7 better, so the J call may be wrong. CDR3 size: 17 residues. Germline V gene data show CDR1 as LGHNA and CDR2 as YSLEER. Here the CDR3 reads CASSQSPPGLAVHEQYF. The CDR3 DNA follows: TGCGCCAGCAGCCAGTCACCGCCTGGACTAGCCGTCCACGAGCAGTACTTC.

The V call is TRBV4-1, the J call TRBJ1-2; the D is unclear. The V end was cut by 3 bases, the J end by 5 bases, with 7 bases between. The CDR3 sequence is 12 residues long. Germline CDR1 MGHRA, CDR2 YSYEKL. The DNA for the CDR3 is TGCGCCAGCAGCCAGATGTCATATGGCTACACCTTC. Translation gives CASSQMSYGYTF.

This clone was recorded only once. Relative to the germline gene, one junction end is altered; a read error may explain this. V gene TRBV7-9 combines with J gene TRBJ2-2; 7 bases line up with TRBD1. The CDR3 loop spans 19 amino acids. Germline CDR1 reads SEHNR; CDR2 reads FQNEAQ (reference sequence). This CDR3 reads CASSLSLIGQAANTGELVF. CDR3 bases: TGTGCCAGCAGCTTAAGCCTTATTGGACAGGCCGCGAACACCGGGGAGCTGGTTTTT.

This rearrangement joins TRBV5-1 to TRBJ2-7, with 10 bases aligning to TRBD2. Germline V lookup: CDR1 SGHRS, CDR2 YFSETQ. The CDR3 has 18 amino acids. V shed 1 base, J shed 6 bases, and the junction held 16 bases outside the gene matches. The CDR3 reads CASSLIGRLAGELREQYF. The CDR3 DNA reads TGCGCCAGCAGCTTGATCGGGAGGCTAGCGGGGGAGTTACGCGAGCAGTACTTC.

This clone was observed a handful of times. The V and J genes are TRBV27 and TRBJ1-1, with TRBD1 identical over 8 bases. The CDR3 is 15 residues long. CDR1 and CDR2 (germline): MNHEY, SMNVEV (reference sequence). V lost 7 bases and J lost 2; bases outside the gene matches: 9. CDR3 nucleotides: TGTGCCAGCATCTTGATGGCAGGGGGCAACACTGAAGCTTTCTTT. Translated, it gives CASILMAGGNTEAFF.

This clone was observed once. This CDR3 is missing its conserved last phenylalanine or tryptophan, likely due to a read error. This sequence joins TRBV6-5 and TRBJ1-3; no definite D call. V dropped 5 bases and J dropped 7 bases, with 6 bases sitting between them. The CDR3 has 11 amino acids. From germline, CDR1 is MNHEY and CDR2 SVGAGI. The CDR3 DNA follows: TGTGCCAGCAGTGTGGGGAACACCATATATTCT. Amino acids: CASSVGNTIYS.

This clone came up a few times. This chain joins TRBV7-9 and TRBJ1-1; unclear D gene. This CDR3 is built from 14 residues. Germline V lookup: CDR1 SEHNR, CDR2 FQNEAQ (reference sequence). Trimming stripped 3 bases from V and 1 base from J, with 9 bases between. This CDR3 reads CASSLLAPNTEAFF. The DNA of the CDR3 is TGTGCCAGCAGCTTGTTGGCACCGAACACTGAAGCTTTCTTT.

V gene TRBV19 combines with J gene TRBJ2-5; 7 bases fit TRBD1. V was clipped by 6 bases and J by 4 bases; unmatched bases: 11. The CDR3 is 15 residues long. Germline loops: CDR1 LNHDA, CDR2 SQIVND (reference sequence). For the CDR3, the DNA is TGTGCCAGTAGATCCTCCAAGAGACAGGGAGAGACCCAGTACTTC. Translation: CASRSSKRQGETQYF. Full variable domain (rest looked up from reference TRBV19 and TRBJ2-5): DGGITQSPKYLFRKEGQNVTLSCEQNLNHDAMYWYRQDPGQGLRLIYYSQIVNDFQKGDIAEGYSVSREKKESFPLTVTSAQKNPTAFYLCASRSSKRQGETQYFGPGTRLLVL.

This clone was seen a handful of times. This chain's CDR3 is CASSLRAAGRNTIYF. The CDR3, as DNA: TGTGCCAGCAGCTTACGCGCCGCAGGGCGAAACACCATATATTTT. The chain recombines TRBV7-2 with TRBJ1-3, with a weak D call TRBD1 (5 bases). The CDR3 has 15 residues. Trimming took off 2 bases at V and 5 bases at J, with 13 bases between the two ends. The germline V gene encodes CDR1 SGHTA and CDR2 FQGNSA.

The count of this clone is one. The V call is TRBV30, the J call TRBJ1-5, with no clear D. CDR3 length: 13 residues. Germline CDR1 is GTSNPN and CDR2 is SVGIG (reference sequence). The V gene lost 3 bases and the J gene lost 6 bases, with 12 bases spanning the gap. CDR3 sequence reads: CAWSFGGGQPQHF. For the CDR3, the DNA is TGTGCCTGGAGCTTTGGCGGCGGTCAGCCCCAGCATTTT.

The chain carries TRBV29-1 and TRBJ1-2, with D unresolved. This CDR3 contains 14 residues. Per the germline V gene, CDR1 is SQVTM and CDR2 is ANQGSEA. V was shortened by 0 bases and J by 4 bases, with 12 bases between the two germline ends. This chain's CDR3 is CSVEEYGWAYGYTF. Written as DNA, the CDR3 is TGCAGCGTTGAAGAATACGGGTGGGCCTATGGCTACACCTTC.

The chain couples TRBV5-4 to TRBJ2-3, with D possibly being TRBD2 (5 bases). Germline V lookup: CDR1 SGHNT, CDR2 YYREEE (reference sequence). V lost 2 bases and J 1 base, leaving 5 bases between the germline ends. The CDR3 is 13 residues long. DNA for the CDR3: TGTGCCAGCAGCTTACTAGGCACAGATACGCAGTATTTT. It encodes CASSLLGTDTQYF. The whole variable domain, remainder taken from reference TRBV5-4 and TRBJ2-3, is ETGVTQSPTHLIKTRGQQVTLRCSSQSGHNTVSWYQQALGQGPQFIFQYYREEENGRGNFPPRFSGLQFPNYSSELNVNALELDDSALYLCASSLLGTDTQYFGPGTRLTVL.

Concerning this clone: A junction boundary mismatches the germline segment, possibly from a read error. Here the CDR3 reads CASSLASGGNYGHTF. Written as DNA, the CDR3 is TGCGCCAGCAGCTTGGCCTCAGGGGGGAACTATGGCCACACCTTC. The V and J genes are TRBV5-1 and TRBJ1-2; 7 bases map to TRBD1. The CDR3 length is 15 residues. Germline V gives CDR1 SGHRS, CDR2 YFSETQ.

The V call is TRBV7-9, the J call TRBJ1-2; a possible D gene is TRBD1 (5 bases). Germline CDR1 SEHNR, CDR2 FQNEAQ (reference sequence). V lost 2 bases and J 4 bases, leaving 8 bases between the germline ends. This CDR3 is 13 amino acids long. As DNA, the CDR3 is TGTGCCAGCAGCTTATGGGGGGGCTATGGCTACACCTTC. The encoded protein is CASSLWGGYGYTF. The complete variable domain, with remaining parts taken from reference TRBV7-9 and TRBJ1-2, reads DTGVSQNPRHKITKRGQNVTFRCDPISEHNRLYWYRQTLGQGPEFLTYFQNEAQLEKSRLLSDRFSAERPKGSFSTLEIQRTEQGDSAMYLCASSLWGGYGYTFGSGTRLTVV.

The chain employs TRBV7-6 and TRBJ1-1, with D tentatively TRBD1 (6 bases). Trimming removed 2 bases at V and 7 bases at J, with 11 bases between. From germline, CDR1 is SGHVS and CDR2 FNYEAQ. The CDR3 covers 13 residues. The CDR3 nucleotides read TGTGCCAGCAGCTTAAATGGACAGATTGAAGCTTTCTTT. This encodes CASSLNGQIEAFF.

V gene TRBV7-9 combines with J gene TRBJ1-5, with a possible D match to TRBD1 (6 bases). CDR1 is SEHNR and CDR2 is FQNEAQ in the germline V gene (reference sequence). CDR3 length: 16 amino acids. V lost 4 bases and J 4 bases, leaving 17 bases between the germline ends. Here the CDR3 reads CASSSRQDGGNQPQHF. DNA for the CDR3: TGTGCCAGCAGCTCCCGACAGGACGGTGGAAATCAGCCCCAGCATTTT.

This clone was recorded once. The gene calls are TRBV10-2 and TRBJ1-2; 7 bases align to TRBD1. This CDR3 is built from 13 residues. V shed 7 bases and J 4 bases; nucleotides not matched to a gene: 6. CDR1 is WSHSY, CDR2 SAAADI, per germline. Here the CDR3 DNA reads TGCGCCAGCACAGAGGACAGGTCCTATGGCTACACCTTC. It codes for CASTEDRSYGYTF.

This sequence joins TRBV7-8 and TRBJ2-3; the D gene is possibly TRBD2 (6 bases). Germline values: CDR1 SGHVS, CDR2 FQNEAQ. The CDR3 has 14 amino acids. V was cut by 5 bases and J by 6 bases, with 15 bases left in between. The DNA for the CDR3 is TGTGCCAGCAGCCCTATGACTAGGGGTGATACGCAGTATTTT. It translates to CASSPMTRGDTQYF.

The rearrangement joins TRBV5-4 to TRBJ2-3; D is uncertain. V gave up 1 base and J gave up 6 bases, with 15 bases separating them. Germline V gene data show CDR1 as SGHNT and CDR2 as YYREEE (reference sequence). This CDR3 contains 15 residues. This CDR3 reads CASSLLGSPGDTQYF. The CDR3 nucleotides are TGTGCCAGCAGCTTGTTGGGGTCACCTGGGGATACGCAGTATTTT.

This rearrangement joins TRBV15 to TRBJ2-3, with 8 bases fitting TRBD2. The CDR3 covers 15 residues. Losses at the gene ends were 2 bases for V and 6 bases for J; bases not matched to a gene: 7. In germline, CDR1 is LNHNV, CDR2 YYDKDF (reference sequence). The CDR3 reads CATSRPGLEADTQYF. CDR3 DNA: TGTGCCACCAGCAGACCGGGACTAGAGGCGGATACGCAGTATTTT.

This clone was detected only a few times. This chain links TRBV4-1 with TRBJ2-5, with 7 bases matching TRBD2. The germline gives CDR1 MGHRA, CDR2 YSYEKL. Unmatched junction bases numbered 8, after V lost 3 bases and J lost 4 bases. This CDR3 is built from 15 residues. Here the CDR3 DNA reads TGCGCCAGCAGCCACACCCTAGCGGTCGGAGAGACCCAGTACTTC. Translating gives CASSHTLAVGETQYF.

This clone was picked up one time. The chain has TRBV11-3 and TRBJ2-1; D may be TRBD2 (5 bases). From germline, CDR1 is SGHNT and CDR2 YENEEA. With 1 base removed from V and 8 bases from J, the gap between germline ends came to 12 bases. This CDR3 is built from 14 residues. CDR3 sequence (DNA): TGTGCCAGCAGCTTAGCGGAGGTGGGGTATGAGCAGTTCTTC. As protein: CASSLAEVGYEQFF.

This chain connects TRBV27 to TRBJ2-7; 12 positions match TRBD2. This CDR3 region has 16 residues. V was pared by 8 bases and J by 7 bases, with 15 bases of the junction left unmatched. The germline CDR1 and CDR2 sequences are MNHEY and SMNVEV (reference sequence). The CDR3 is CASGGRGLAGSGEQYF. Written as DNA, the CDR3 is TGTGCCAGCGGTGGCAGAGGACTAGCGGGGTCCGGGGAGCAGTACTTC.

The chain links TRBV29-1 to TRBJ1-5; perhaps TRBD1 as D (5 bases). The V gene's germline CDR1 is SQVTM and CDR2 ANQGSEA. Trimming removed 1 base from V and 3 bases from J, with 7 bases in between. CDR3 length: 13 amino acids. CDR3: CSVEGGVNQPQHF. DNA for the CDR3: TGCAGCGTTGAAGGGGGCGTCAATCAGCCCCAGCATTTT.

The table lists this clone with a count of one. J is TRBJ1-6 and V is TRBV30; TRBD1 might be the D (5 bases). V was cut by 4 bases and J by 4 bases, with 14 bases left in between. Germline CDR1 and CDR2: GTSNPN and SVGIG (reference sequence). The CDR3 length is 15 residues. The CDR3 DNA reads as TGTGCCTGGAATCGCGGGACGGCATATAATTCACCCCTCCACTTT. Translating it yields CAWNRGTAYNSPLHF.

CDR3 sequence: CASNQGTVNQPQHF. As DNA, the CDR3 is TGCGCCAGCAACCAAGGGACAGTAAATCAGCCCCAGCATTTT. The chain couples TRBV10-2 to TRBJ1-5, with 7 bases that match TRBD1. V shed 7 bases, J shed 4 bases, and the junction held 7 bases outside the gene matches. Germline loops: CDR1 WSHSY, CDR2 SAAADI. The CDR3 covers 14 residues.

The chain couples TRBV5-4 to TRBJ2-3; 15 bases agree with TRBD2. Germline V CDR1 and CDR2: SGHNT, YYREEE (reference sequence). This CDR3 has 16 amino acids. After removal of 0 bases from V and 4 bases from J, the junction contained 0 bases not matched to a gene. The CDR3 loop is CASSLGTSGGADTQYF. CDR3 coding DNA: TGTGCCAGCAGCTTGGGGACTAGCGGGGGGGCAGATACGCAGTATTTT. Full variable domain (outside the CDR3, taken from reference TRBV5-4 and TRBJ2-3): ETGVTQSPTHLIKTRGQQVTLRCSSQSGHNTVSWYQQALGQGPQFIFQYYREEENGRGNFPPRFSGLQFPNYSSELNVNALELDDSALYLCASSLGTSGGADTQYFGPGTRLTVL.

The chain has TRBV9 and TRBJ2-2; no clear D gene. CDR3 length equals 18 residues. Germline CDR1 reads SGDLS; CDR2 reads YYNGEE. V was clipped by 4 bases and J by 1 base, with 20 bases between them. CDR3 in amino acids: CASSLLVGSPMNTGELFF. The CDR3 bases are TGTGCCAGCAGCCTACTGGTGGGCAGCCCAATGAACACCGGGGAGCTGTTTTTT.

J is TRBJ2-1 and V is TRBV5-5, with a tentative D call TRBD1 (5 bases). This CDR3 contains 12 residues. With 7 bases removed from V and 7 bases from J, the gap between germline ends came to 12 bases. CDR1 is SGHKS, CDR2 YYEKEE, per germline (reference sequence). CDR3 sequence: CASFRVTNEQFF. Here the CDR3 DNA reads TGTGCCAGCTTCAGGGTTACGAATGAGCAGTTCTTC.

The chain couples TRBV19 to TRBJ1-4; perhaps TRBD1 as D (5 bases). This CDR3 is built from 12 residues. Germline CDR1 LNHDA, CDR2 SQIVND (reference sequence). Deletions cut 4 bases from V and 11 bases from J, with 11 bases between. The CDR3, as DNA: TGTGCCAGTAGTACCACAGGTGGGAAACTGTTTTTT. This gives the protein CASSTTGGKLFF.